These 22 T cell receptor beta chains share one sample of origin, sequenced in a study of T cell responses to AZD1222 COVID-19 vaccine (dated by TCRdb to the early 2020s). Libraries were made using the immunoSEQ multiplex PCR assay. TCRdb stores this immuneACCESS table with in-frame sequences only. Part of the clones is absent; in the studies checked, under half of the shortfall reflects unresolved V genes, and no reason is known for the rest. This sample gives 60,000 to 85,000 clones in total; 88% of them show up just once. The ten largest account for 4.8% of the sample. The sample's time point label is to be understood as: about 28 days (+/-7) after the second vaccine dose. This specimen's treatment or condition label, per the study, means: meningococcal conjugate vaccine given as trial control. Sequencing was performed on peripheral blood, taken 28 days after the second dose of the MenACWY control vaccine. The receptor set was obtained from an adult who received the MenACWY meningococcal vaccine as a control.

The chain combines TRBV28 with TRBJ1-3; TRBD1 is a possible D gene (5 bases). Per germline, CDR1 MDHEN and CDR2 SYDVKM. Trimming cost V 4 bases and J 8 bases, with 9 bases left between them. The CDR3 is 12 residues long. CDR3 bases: TGTGCCAGCAGTTCGGGGCCAGACACCATATATTTT. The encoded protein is CASSSGPDTIYF.

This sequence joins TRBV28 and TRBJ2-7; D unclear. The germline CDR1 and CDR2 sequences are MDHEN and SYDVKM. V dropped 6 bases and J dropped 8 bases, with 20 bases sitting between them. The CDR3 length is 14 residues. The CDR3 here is CASSSPSLSTQQYF. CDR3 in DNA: TGTGCCAGCAGCAGCCCGAGTCTGTCTACGCAGCAGTACTTC.

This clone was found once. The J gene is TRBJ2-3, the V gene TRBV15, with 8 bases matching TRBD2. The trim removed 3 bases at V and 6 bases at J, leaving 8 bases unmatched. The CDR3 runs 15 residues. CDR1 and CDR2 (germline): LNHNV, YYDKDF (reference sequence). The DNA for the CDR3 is TGTGCCACCAGCAGCACTAGCGGTTTCGCCGATACGCAGTATTTT. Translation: CATSSTSGFADTQYF.

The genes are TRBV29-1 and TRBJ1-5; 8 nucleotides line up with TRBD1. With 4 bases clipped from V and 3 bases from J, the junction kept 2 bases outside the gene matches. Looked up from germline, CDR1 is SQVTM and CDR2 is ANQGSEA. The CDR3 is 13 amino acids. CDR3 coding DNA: TGCAGCGTTGGGGGACAGGACAATCAGCCCCAGCATTTT. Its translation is CSVGGQDNQPQHF.

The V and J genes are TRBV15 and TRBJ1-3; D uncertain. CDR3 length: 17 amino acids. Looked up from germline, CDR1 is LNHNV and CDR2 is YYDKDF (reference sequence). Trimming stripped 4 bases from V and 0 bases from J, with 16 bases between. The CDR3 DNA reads TGTGCCACCAGCACTGGCCCGGCGGACGGCTCTGGAAACACCATATATTTT. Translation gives CATSTGPADGSGNTIYF.

The CDR3 sequence: CASSLEQGVGYTF. As DNA, the CDR3 is TGTGCCAGCAGCTTAGAACAGGGAGTTGGCTACACCTTC. This chain joins TRBV7-8 and TRBJ1-2; D is possibly TRBD1 (6 bases). Germline lookup yields CDR1 SGHVS and CDR2 FQNEAQ. The CDR3 consists of 13 residues. The germline V and J ends were trimmed by 1 base and 7 bases, with 10 bases remaining between them. The full variable domain, with the rest looked up from reference TRBV7-8 and TRBJ1-2, is GAGVSQSPRYKVAKRGQDVALRCDPISGHVSLFWYQQALGQGPEFLTYFQNEAQLDKSGLPSDRFFAERPEGSVSTLKIQRTQQEDSAVYLCASSLEQGVGYTFGSGTRLTVV.

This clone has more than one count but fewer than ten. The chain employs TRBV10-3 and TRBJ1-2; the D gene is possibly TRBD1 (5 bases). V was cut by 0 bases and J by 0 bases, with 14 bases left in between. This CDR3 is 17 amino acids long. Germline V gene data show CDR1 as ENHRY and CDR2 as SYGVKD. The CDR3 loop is CAISESDGTPANYGYTF. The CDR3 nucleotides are TGTGCCATCAGTGAGTCAGACGGGACTCCAGCTAACTATGGCTACACCTTC.

CDR3 sequence reads: CASSVTGRGREAFF. The DNA for the CDR3 is TGCGCCAGCAGCGTCACGGGACGGGGAAGGGAAGCTTTCTTT. This chain links TRBV5-1 with TRBJ1-1, with a tentative D call TRBD1 (5 bases). V dropped 4 bases and J dropped 8 bases, with 18 bases sitting between them. This CDR3 is built from 14 residues. The germline CDR1 and CDR2 sequences are SGHRS and YFSETQ.

CDR3 residues: CASRPQTNYGYTF. The CDR3 DNA follows: TGTGCCAGCCGACCCCAGACTAACTATGGCTACACCTTC. The chain combines TRBV25-1 with TRBJ1-2; no clear D gene. With 8 bases removed from V and 0 bases from J, the gap between germline ends came to 10 bases. The length of the CDR3 is 13 residues. Germline CDR1 reads MGHDK; CDR2 reads SYGVNS.

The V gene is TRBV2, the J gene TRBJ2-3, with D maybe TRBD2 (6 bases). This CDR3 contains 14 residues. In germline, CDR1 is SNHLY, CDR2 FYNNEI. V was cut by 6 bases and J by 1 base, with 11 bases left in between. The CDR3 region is CASSGGVGTDTQYF. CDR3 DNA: TGTGCCAGCAGCGGGGGAGTGGGCACAGATACGCAGTATTTT.

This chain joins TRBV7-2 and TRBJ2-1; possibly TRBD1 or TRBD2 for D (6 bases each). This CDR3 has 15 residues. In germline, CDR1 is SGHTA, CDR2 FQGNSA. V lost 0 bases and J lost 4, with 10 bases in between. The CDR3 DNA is TGTGCCAGCAGCTTAGCGGGGGGCCATTACAATGAGCAGTTCTTC. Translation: CASSLAGGHYNEQFF.

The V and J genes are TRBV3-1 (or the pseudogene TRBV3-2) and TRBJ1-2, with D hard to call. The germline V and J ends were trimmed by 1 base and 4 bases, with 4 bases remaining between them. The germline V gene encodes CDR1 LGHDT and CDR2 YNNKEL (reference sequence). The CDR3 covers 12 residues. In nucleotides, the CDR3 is TGTGCCAGCAGCCAAGGGACCTATGGCTACACCTTC. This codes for CASSQGTYGYTF.

DNA of the CDR3: TGTGCCAGCAGCTTTCGGGGGGGCCGCGAAAAACTGTTTTTT. It is translated as CASSFRGGREKLFF. The chain joins TRBV7-9 to TRBJ1-4; D is possibly TRBD1 (6 bases). The CDR3 is made up of 14 amino acids. Trimming took 3 bases from V and 8 from J, leaving 13 bases between them. Germline lookup yields CDR1 SEHNR and CDR2 FQNEAQ (reference sequence).

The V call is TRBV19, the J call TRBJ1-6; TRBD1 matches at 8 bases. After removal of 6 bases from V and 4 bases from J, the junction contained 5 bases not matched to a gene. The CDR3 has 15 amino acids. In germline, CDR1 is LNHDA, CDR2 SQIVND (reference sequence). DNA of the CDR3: TGTGCCAGTAGCCAGACAGGGGCTTATAATTCACCCCTCCACTTT. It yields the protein CASSQTGAYNSPLHF.

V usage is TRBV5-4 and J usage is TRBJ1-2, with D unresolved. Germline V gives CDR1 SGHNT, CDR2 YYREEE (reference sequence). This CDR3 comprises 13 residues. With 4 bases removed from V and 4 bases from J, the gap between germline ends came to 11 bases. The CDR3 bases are TGTGCCAGCAGCACGGAGACGGGCTATGGCTACACCTTC. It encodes CASSTETGYGYTF.

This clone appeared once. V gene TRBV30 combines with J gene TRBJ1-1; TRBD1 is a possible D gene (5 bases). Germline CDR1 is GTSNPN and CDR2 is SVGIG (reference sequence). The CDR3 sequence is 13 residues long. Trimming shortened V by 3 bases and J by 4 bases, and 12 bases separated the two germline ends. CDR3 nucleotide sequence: TGTGCCTGGAGCCAGGGTCGGCTCACTGAAGCTTTCTTT. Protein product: CAWSQGRLTEAFF.

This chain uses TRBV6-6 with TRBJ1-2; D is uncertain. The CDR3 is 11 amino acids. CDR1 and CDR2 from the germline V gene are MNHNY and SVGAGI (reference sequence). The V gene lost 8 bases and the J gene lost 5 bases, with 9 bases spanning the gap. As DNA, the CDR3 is TGTGCCAGCGTCGCTGGGTATGGCTACACCTTC. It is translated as CASVAGYGYTF.

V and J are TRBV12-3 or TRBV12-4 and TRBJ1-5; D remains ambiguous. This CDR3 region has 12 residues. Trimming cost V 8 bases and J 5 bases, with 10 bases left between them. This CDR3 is CASLSAYQPQHF. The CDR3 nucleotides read TGTGCCAGCCTCTCAGCCTATCAGCCCCAGCATTTT.

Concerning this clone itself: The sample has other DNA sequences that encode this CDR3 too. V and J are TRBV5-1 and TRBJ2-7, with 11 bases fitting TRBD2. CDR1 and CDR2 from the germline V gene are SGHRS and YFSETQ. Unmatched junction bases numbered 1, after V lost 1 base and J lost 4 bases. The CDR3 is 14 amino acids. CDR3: CASSLTSGSYEQYF. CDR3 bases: TGCGCCAGCAGCTTGACTAGCGGGAGTTACGAGCAGTACTTC. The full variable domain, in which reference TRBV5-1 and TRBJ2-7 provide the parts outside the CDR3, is KAGVTQTPRYLIKTRGQQVTLSCSPISGHRSVSWYQQTPGQGLQFLFEYFSETQRNKGNFPGRFSGRQFSNSRSEMNVSTLELGDSALYLCASSLTSGSYEQYFGPGTRLTVT.

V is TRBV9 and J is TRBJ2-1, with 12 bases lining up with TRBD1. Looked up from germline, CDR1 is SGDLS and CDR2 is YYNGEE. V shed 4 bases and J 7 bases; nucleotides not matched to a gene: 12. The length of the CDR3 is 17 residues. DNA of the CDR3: TGTGCCAGCAGCCCTAACTGGGGGACAGGGGGCGGGAATGAGCAGTTCTTC. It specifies CASSPNWGTGGGNEQFF.

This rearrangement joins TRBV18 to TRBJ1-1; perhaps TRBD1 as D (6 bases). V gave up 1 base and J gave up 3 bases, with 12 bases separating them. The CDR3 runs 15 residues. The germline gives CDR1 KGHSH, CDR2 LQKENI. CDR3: CASSPQGGADTEAFF. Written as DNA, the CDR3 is TGTGCCAGCTCACCACAGGGGGGGGCTGACACTGAAGCTTTCTTT. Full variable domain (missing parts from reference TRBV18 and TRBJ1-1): NAGVMQNPRHLVRRRGQEARLRCSPMKGHSHVYWYRQLPEEGLKFMVYLQKENIIDESGMPKERFSAEFPKEGPSILRIQQVVRGDSAAYFCASSPQGGADTEAFFGQGTRLTVV.

CDR3 in DNA: TGTGCCAGCAGCCTTAGGCCGAACACTGAAGCTTTCTTT. It translates to CASSLRPNTEAFF. The chain has TRBV5-6 and TRBJ1-1; the D is unclear. CDR1 and CDR2 from the germline V gene are SGHDT and YYEEEE. Trimming left V 4 bases short and J 1 base short, with 8 bases between. This CDR3 comprises 13 residues.